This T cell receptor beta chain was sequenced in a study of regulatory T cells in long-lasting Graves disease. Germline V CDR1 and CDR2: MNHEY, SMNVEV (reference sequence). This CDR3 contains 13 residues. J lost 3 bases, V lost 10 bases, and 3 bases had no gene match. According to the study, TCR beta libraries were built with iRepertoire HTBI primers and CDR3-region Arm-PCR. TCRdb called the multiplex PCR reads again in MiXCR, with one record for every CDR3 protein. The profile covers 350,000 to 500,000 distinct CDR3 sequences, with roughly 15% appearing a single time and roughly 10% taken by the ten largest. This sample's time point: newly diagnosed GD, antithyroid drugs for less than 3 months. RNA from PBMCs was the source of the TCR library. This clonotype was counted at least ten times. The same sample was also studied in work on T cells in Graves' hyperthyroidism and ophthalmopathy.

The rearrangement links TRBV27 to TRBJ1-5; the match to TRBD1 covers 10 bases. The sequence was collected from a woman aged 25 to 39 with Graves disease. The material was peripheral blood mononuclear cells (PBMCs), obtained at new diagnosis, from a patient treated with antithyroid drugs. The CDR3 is CATGQGNNQPQHF. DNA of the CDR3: TGTGCCACGGGACAGGGGAACAATCAGCCCCAGCATTTT.